This is a list of T cell receptor beta chains from one sample in a study of spatial heterogeneity in lung cancer. In TCRdb, the 5' RACE reads were re-called with MiXCR into one record per CDR3 protein. Of 36,000 or so distinct CDR3 sequences listed, around 5.2% are singletons. The sequences come from PBMCs, collected at surgery. These receptor sequences come from a female donor with early-stage non-small cell lung cancer. Both conserved end residues are part of each CDR3. D genes are given only for firm matches. A clone size is listed for some rows: how often the clone was seen (once, few, many), or a class if it is expanded.

J gene: TRBJ1-1
clone size: many
V gene: TRBV5-1
CDR3 length: 14
D gene: -
CDR3 protein: CASSSFALGTEAFF
CDR3 DNA: TGCGCCAGCAGCTCGTTTGCGTTGGGAACTGAAGCTTTCTTT

J gene: TRBJ2-1
clone size: few
V gene: TRBV11-2
CDR3 length: 15
D gene: TRBD1
CDR3 protein: CASSQLRGSHNEQFF
CDR3 DNA: TGTGCCAGCAGCCAGCTCAGGGGGTCGCACAATGAGCAGTTCTTC

J gene: TRBJ2-5
clone size: many
V gene: TRBV27
CDR3 length: 15
D gene: -
CDR3 protein: CASSPGLGNQETQYF
CDR3 DNA: TGTGCCAGCAGCCCGGGACTGGGGAACCAAGAGACCCAGTACTTC

J gene: TRBJ1-2
clone size: many
V gene: TRBV4-3
CDR3 length: 15
D gene: -
CDR3 protein: CASSQEGSGRGGYTF
CDR3 DNA: TGCGCCAGCAGCCAAGAAGGTTCAGGGAGGGGTGGCTACACCTTC

J gene: TRBJ1-1
clone size: -
V gene: TRBV5-1
CDR3 length: 16
D gene: TRBD1
CDR3 protein: CASSLTGGIVNTEAFF
CDR3 DNA: TGCGCCAGCAGCTTGACAGGGGGCATAGTGAACACTGAAGCTTTCTTT

J gene: TRBJ2-2
clone size: many
V gene: TRBV7-2
CDR3 length: 16
D gene: -
CDR3 protein: CASSSGLTMYTGELFF
CDR3 DNA: TGTGCCAGCAGCTCGGGACTCACCATGTACACCGGGGAGCTGTTTTTT

J gene: TRBJ2-1
clone size: -
V gene: TRBV6-6
CDR3 length: 13
D gene: -
CDR3 protein: CASRLPTVNEQFF
CDR3 DNA: TGTGCCAGCAGACTCCCCACCGTCAATGAGCAGTTCTTC

J gene: TRBJ2-5
clone size: many
V gene: TRBV11-2
CDR3 length: 15
D gene: TRBD2
CDR3 protein: CASTRMLAGTETQYF
CDR3 DNA: TGTGCCAGCACCCGGATGTTAGCGGGAACGGAGACCCAGTACTTC

J gene: TRBJ2-5
clone size: many
V gene: TRBV28
CDR3 length: 15
D gene: -
CDR3 protein: CASGQPWGPTGTQYF
CDR3 DNA: TGTGCCAGCGGCCAACCCTGGGGACCTACAGGGACCCAGTACTTC

J gene: TRBJ1-2
clone size: few
V gene: TRBV9
CDR3 length: 14
D gene: -
CDR3 protein: CASQEGRGLYGYTF
CDR3 DNA: TGTGCCAGCCAGGAGGGCCGCGGTCTCTATGGCTACACCTTC